Listed below are T cell receptor beta chains from one sample, sequenced in a study of blood T cell repertoires in COVID-19. Profiling relied on immunoSEQ multiplex PCR, and the TCRdb table lists in-frame clones only, not all of them. The sample includes around 180,000 clones, roughly 80% of them seen just once. The sample consisted of peripheral blood. Every receptor here comes from a man between 60 and 75 years old with active or convalescent COVID-19. Both conserved end residues are part of each CDR3. The order of the fields is V gene, clone size, J gene, D gene, CDR3 protein, CDR3 DNA. The D gene is left open where the match is weak. The listing skips clone size in some rows; elsewhere it reads once, few, many or a size class.

>TRBV29-1|.|TRBJ2-5|TRBD1
CSVGEGAHAETQYF
TGCAGCGTTGGAGAGGGGGCCCACGCCGAGACCCAGTACTTC
>TRBV10-2|.|TRBJ2-7|.
CASWRDGTYEQYF
TGCGCCAGCTGGAGGGACGGCACCTACGAGCAGTACTTC
>TRBV7-2|.|TRBJ2-7|.
CASSPPAGYTYEQYF
TGTGCCAGCAGCCCCCCCGCGGGTTATACCTACGAGCAGTACTTC
>TRBV9|.|TRBJ2-1|TRBD2
CASSVGVAGDSYNEQFF
TGTGCCAGCAGCGTAGGGGTGGCGGGAGACTCCTACAATGAGCAGTTCTTC
>TRBV9|.|TRBJ1-1|.
CASSVGTVGTEAFF
TGTGCCAGCAGCGTAGGGACAGTTGGCACTGAAGCTTTCTTT
>TRBV24-1|.|TRBJ2-7|.
CATSDYGAGRGHEQYF
TGTGCCACCAGTGATTATGGAGCGGGCCGTGGCCACGAGCAGTACTTC
>TRBV18|.|TRBJ2-3|TRBD2
CASSPGTSGSSDTQYF
TGTGCCAGCTCCCCCGGGACTAGCGGGTCCTCAGATACGCAGTATTTT
>TRBV6-2/TRBV6-3|.|TRBJ2-7|.
CASSYFPPLSVDYYEQYF
TGTGCCAGCAGTTACTTTCCCCCCCTGTCGGTCGACTACTACGAGCAGTACTTC
>TRBV24-1|.|TRBJ2-2|TRBD1
CATSGRTGGTGELFF
TGTGCCACCAGTGGGAGGACAGGGGGCACCGGGGAGCTGTTTTTT
>TRBV6-1|.|TRBJ2-7|.
CASSEALHSYEQYF
TGTGCCAGCAGTGAAGCGCTTCACAGCTACGAGCAGTACTTC
>TRBV7-3|.|TRBJ1-6|.
CASSLGPAFSPLHF
TGTGCCAGCAGCTTAGGGCCAGCTTTTTCACCCCTCCACTTT
>TRBV18|.|TRBJ1-3|.
CASSPSGVNSGNTIYF
TGTGCCAGCTCACCATCGGGAGTCAACTCTGGAAACACCATATATTTT
>TRBV4-1|.|TRBJ2-5|TRBD1
CASSLATGGETQYF
TGCGCCAGCAGCCTCGCCACAGGGGGAGAGACCCAGTACTTC
>TRBV15|.|TRBJ1-1|TRBD1
CATSITGGTEAFF
TGTGCCACCAGCATTACAGGGGGCACTGAAGCTTTCTTT
>TRBV18|.|TRBJ1-2|.
CASSPPSRYGYTF
TGTGCCAGCTCACCACCGTCCCGGTATGGCTACACCTTC
>TRBV28|once|TRBJ2-1|.
CASSSHTRSYNEQFF
TGTGCCAGCAGTTCCCACACCCGATCTTACAATGAGCAGTTCTTC
>TRBV19|.|TRBJ2-1|TRBD1
CASSSTGDGGEQFF
TGTGCCAGTAGTTCCACAGGGGATGGGGGTGAGCAGTTCTTC